The present TCR beta chain was sequenced within a study of T cells after yellow fever vaccination. It was through 5'RACE template switching that TCR cDNA was made, with a universal primer site and UMIs added. TCRdb used MiXCR to reprocess the 5' RACE reads, holding one entry per CDR3 protein. The data show 360,000 or so distinct CDR3 sequences, with around 10% seen just once and roughly 18% held by the top ten. Overall study results and limits: A secondary response was less intense yet reached its peak sooner, at day 5 versus 15. The booster response re-showed most primary clones: about 96% CD4, around 90% CD8.

This clonotype was picked up a small number of times. The antigen is not known. Material: PBMCs, obtained on the day of the first yellow fever vaccination. The TCR sequence derives from a young man who received the YFV17D yellow fever vaccine.

The CDR3 protein is CAISAGDGQETQYF. The CDR3 nucleotides are TGTGCCATCAGTGCAGGGGACGGCCAAGAGACCCAGTACTTC. This chain links TRBV10-3 with TRBJ2-5, with D maybe TRBD1 (6 bases). With 4 bases removed from V and 1 base from J, the gap between germline ends came to 10 bases. Germline V gene sequence: CDR1 ENHRY, CDR2 SYGVKD. The CDR3 has 14 amino acids.